One TCR beta chain is described in this entry. This entry belongs to a study of OX40 agonist ivuxolimab in advanced cancers. Across the study: Therapy given before enrollment (anti-PD-1, anti-PD-L1 or anti-CTLA-4) was allowed, and 40% had some. Three partial responders included one hepatocellular carcinoma patient and two cutaneous melanoma patients.

Produced via immunoSEQ multiplex PCR; TCRdb's table is partial and in-frame only. Counted here are some 30,000 clones, over 80% occurring once; the ten biggest clones make up 25% to 35%. Germline V gives CDR1 SGHTA, CDR2 FQGTGA. The V and J ends lost 5 bases and 8 bases, in that order; junction bases with no gene match: 8. The CDR3 extends over 13 amino acids. Source: CD4+ or CD8+ T cells sorted from blood, taken in a trial of the OX40 agonist ivuxolimab. The chain joins TRBV7-3 to TRBJ1-1; 7 nucleotides align to TRBD1. This clonotype was obtained from an adult with an advanced solid tumor such as melanoma, head and neck, liver or kidney cancer. The CDR3 nucleotides read TGTGCCAGCAGCCCCCAAGGGACAGCAGAAGCTTTCTTT. Amino acids: CASSPQGTAEAFF.